The 19 T cell receptor beta chains below all came from one sample that was sequenced in a study of T cell responses to AZD1222 COVID-19 vaccine. The method was immunoSEQ multiplex PCR; TCRdb's version includes in-frame clones alone and lacks a portion of them. Of 140,000 to 150,000 clones in the sample, just over 85% are singletons; the top ten hold 5.1%. The sample consisted of peripheral blood, taken 28 days after the second AZD1222 dose. These receptors were taken from an adult who received the AZD1222 COVID-19 vaccine.

The rearrangement uses TRBV10-3 and TRBJ1-1, with 9 bases aligning to TRBD1. Germline V gene lookup returns CDR1 ENHRY and CDR2 SYGVKD. Trimming removed 11 bases from V and 5 bases from J; junction bases left unmatched: 12. The CDR3 runs 14 residues. CDR3 region: CAAARDRATTEAFF. The CDR3, as DNA: TGTGCCGCCGCCCGGGACAGGGCGACTACTGAAGCTTTCTTT.

CDR3 DNA: TGTGCCAGCAGCTTAGGTGTCTCACGGGGAGAGACCCAGTACTTC. Its translation: CASSLGVSRGETQYF. This chain uses TRBV7-2 with TRBJ2-5, with TRBD2 as a possible D gene (5 bases). The germline V gene has CDR1 SGHTA and CDR2 FQGNSA. The CDR3 covers 15 residues. V lost 1 base and J 4 bases, leaving 13 bases between the germline ends.

This clone was recorded only once. The chain couples TRBV2 to TRBJ1-2, with a tentative D call TRBD1 (6 bases). Germline CDR1 and CDR2: SNHLY and FYNNEI. The CDR3 has 14 residues. Between the trimmed V and J ends, which lost 6 bases and 4 bases, there was a span of 15 bases. The CDR3 reads CASRAGAALYGYTF. In DNA, the CDR3 is TGTGCCAGCAGGGCAGGGGCAGCCCTCTATGGCTACACCTTC.

This chain joins TRBV10-3 and TRBJ2-5; D is ambiguous. The CDR3 contains 13 residues. CDR1 and CDR2 from the germline V gene are ENHRY and SYGVKD. V was pared by 7 bases and J by 2 bases, with 11 bases between. The CDR3, as DNA: TGTGCCATCAATGCAGAGATACAAGAGACCCAGTACTTC. The encoded protein is CAINAEIQETQYF.

The rearrangement links TRBV18 to TRBJ2-1; tentatively, D is TRBD2 (5 bases). The CDR3 is 13 residues long. Germline assignment: CDR1 KGHSH and CDR2 LQKENI. Trimming removed 3 bases at V and 10 bases at J, with 13 bases between. CDR3 DNA sequence: TGTGCCAGCTCACCGAAAACTAGAGAGGAGCAGTTCTTC. It codes for CASSPKTREEQFF.

This clone is a singleton in its sample. The genes are TRBV5-6 and TRBJ2-5; the match to TRBD2 covers 7 bases. V gave up 3 bases and J gave up 2 bases; unmatched junction bases: 4. Per germline, CDR1 SGHDT and CDR2 YYEEEE. The CDR3 is 14 residues long. The CDR3: CASSWGGIQETQYF. CDR3 coding DNA: TGTGCCAGCAGCTGGGGGGGAATTCAAGAGACCCAGTACTTC.

V is TRBV3-1 (or the pseudogene TRBV3-2) and J is TRBJ1-1, with TRBD1 as a possible D gene (6 bases). The ends were cut back, 6 bases at V and 4 bases at J, with 18 bases in the middle. This CDR3 is 15 amino acids long. Germline CDR1 is LGHDT and CDR2 is YNNKEL (reference sequence). The CDR3 sequence: CASSPRTAGTTEAFF. Written as DNA, the CDR3 is TGTGCCAGCAGTCCCCGGACAGCCGGTACCACTGAAGCTTTCTTT.

V gene TRBV7-2 combines with J gene TRBJ2-7; D gene unclear. The CDR3 loop spans 14 amino acids. V lost 0 bases to trimming and J lost 5 bases, with 11 bases between them. Germline V gene sequence: CDR1 SGHTA, CDR2 FQGNSA. CDR3 bases: TGTGCCAGCAGCTTAGCAGGCAGCTTAAACGAGCAGTACTTC. Residues: CASSLAGSLNEQYF.

In this sample, this clone turned up once. CDR3 bases: TGCGCCAGCAGCCAAGATTACCGGAGTCTGGATGAGCAGTTCTTC. Amino acids: CASSQDYRSLDEQFF. The V call is TRBV4-1, the J call TRBJ2-1; D ambiguous. CDR1 MGHRA and CDR2 YSYEKL come from the germline V gene. V was shortened by 0 bases and J by 8 bases, with 14 bases between the two germline ends. The CDR3 totals 15 residues.

The chain combines TRBV6-5 with TRBJ2-3; tentatively, D is TRBD2 (6 bases). Germline CDR1 MNHEY, CDR2 SVGAGI. The CDR3 totals 11 residues. Trimming left V 6 bases short and J 8 bases short, with 9 bases between. The CDR3 spells CASSWRGTQYF. The CDR3 DNA is TGTGCCAGCAGCTGGAGGGGTACGCAGTATTTT.

The CDR3 sequence is CASSPVGGSNQPQHF. For the CDR3, the DNA is TGTGCCAGCAGCCCCGTTGGAGGTAGCAATCAGCCCCAGCATTTT. This chain links TRBV7-2 with TRBJ1-5; unclear D gene. CDR1 and CDR2 (germline): SGHTA, FQGNSA. The V end was cut by 5 bases, the J end by 0 bases, with 11 bases between. This CDR3 has 15 residues. The whole variable domain, filled in from reference TRBV7-2 and TRBJ1-5, reads GAGVSQSPSNKVTEKGKDVELRCDPISGHTALYWYRQSLGQGLEFLIYFQGNSAPDKSGLPSDRFSAERTGGSVSTLTIQRTQQEDSAVYLCASSPVGGSNQPQHFGDGTRLSIL.

This rearrangement joins TRBV10-1 to TRBJ1-2; D uncertain. This CDR3 is built from 11 residues. The germline V and J ends were trimmed by 3 bases and 4 bases, with 3 bases remaining between them. Per the germline V gene, CDR1 is WNHNN and CDR2 is SYGVQD (reference sequence). This CDR3 reads CASSDGYGYTF. CDR3 nucleotides: TGCGCCAGCAGTGATGGCTATGGCTACACCTTC.

The chain recombines TRBV6-1 with TRBJ2-1, with 10 bases lining up with TRBD2. The junction had 10 bases not matched to a gene; V was cut back by 7 bases and J by 7 bases. From germline, CDR1 is MNHNS and CDR2 SASEGT. This CDR3 region has 15 residues. CDR3 loop: CASISPAGGRNEQFF. CDR3 nucleotides: TGTGCCAGCATTTCCCCAGCGGGGGGGCGAAATGAGCAGTTCTTC.

The rearrangement links TRBV4-2 to TRBJ2-7; tentative D call: TRBD2 (6 bases). Trimming shortened V by 4 bases and J by 5 bases, and 18 bases separated the two germline ends. The V gene's germline CDR1 is LGHNA and CDR2 YNFKEQ. This CDR3 has 15 residues. The CDR3 loop reads CASSLGTSDSHEQYF. The CDR3 coding sequence is TGTGCCAGCAGCCTGGGGACTTCCGATTCCCACGAGCAGTACTTC.

The chain recombines TRBV19 with TRBJ2-2, with 10 bases matching TRBD1. Germline assignment: CDR1 LNHDA and CDR2 SQIVND (reference sequence). V gave up 6 bases and J gave up 5 bases; unmatched junction bases: 6. This CDR3 has 15 amino acids. Written as DNA, the CDR3 is TGTGCCAGTAGCCCAGACAGGGGGCGGACCGGGGAGCTGTTTTTT. As protein: CASSPDRGRTGELFF.

The V call is TRBV19, the J call TRBJ2-1; no reliable D call. The V gene's germline CDR1 is LNHDA and CDR2 SQIVND (reference sequence). The CDR3 loop spans 15 amino acids. Trimming removed 7 bases from V and 2 bases from J, with 15 bases in between. The CDR3 loop is CASKPGQQPYNEQFF. The CDR3 region has the DNA TGTGCCAGTAAGCCTGGGCAGCAACCCTACAATGAGCAGTTCTTC.

Written as DNA, the CDR3 is TGTGCCAGCGTAGGGCTACGACAGGGGATTAGCTACACCTTC. This gives the protein CASVGLRQGISYTF. This chain links TRBV2 with TRBJ1-2; 8 nucleotides match TRBD1. V was pared by 8 bases and J by 9 bases, with 14 bases of the junction left unmatched. CDR3 length equals 14 residues. Germline loops: CDR1 SNHLY, CDR2 FYNNEI.

The chain is built from TRBV4-1 and TRBJ2-3; D is unresolved. Deletions cut 4 bases from V and 0 bases from J, with 17 bases between. The CDR3 is 17 residues long. Germline CDR1 reads MGHRA; CDR2 reads YSYEKL. The CDR3 sequence is CASSPPLAIASTDTQYF. CDR3 in DNA: TGCGCCAGCAGCCCCCCGCTCGCAATTGCTAGCACAGATACGCAGTATTTT.

The rearrangement joins TRBV4-1 to TRBJ2-4; maybe TRBD2 (5 bases). The CDR3 loop spans 15 amino acids. V was pared by 0 bases and J by 8 bases, with 14 bases between. Per germline, CDR1 MGHRA and CDR2 YSYEKL. CDR3 in DNA: TGCGCCAGCAGCCAAGAGCCTCGGGAAGGCGACATTCAGTACTTC. Translated: CASSQEPREGDIQYF.